These T cell receptor beta chains were read from a single sample in a study of shared clonotypes between healthy human individuals. Here immunoSEQ multiplex PCR was the method, and the copy in TCRdb shows in-frame clones only, minus some. The table includes around 510,000 clones, roughly 79% detected once. Sequencing input: PBMCs. Every receptor here comes from a woman between 40 and 50 years old in good health. Some clones in this sample may be carry-over from other donors' samples. The CDR3 runs from the conserved cysteine through the conserved F or W. The D gene is left open where the match is weak. Size is omitted from some rows. Given values are once, few, many or a class for expanded clones.

d_call,v_call,clone_size,j_call,cdr3_nt,cdr3_aa
TRBD1,TRBV7-9,.,TRBJ1-4,TGTGCCAGCAGCTTAGGACAGGGGAATGAAAAACTGTTTTTT,CASSLGQGNEKLFF
TRBD2,TRBV7-9,.,TRBJ2-1,TGTGCCAGCAGCCCCATCCGGCGGGAGGTCTACAATGAGCAGTTCTTC,CASSPIRREVYNEQFF
TRBD1,TRBV4-1,.,TRBJ1-1,TGCGCCAGCAGCCGGGACAGTTACACTGAAGCTTTCTTT,CASSRDSYTEAFF
.,TRBV19,.,TRBJ1-5,TGTGCCAGTAGTCCGTCGGACAATCAGCCCCAGCATTTT,CASSPSDNQPQHF
.,TRBV2,once,TRBJ2-7,TGTGCCAGCTCGTTAGACAGGGGGCCTCCCGGGCTAGCGGGAGCCCTCTACGAGCAGTACTTC,CASSLDRGPPGLAGALYEQYF
.,TRBV9,.,TRBJ2-6,TGTGCCAGCAGCGATGTCTCTGGGGCCAACGTCCTGACTTTC,CASSDVSGANVLTF
.,TRBV28,.,TRBJ2-7,TGTGCCAGCAGTCCTTACCGCAGGGGAAGATCCTACGAGCAGTACTTC,CASSPYRRGRSYEQYF
.,TRBV28,.,TRBJ2-7,TGTGCCAGCACCCAGGACCTCGAGCAGTACTTC,CASTQDLEQYF
TRBD2,TRBV4-3,.,TRBJ2-3,TGCGCCAGCAGCCCTCTAGCGGGAACGGAAAACACAGATACGCAGTATTTT,CASSPLAGTENTDTQYF
.,TRBV12-2,.,TRBJ2-7,TGTGCAAGCCGAAAGACTAGTCACCACGAGCAGTACTTC,CASRKTSHHEQYF
.,TRBV19,once,TRBJ2-7,TGTGCCACCTCGAAGCTGGGGAGGCTCAACGAGCAGTACTTC,CATSKLGRLNEQYF
.,TRBV2,.,TRBJ1-5,TGTGCCAGCAATTGGGATGACAATCAGCCCCAGCATTTT,CASNWDDNQPQHF
.,TRBV15,.,TRBJ2-7,TGTGCCACCAGCAGAGATCGTCAGGCCTACGAGCAGTACTTC,CATSRDRQAYEQYF
.,TRBV7-6,once,TRBJ1-2,TGTGCCAGCAGCAAAGATCTCGTGGGACATGGCTACACCTTC,CASSKDLVGHGYTF
TRBD1,TRBV18,.,TRBJ1-1,TGTGCCAGCTCACCATTTCCGGACAGGGTGACGAACACTGAAGCTTTCTTT,CASSPFPDRVTNTEAFF
.,TRBV4-2,.,TRBJ2-3,TGTGCCAGCAGCCAAGATGGACCAGGAGGGGCAGATACGCAGTATTTT,CASSQDGPGGADTQYF
.,TRBV7-9,.,TRBJ2-5,TGTGCCAGCAGCTTACCTTTCGGGAGTAGTGGAGAGACCCAGTACTTC,CASSLPFGSSGETQYF
TRBD2,TRBV5-6,.,TRBJ2-5,TGTGCCAGCAGCTTGGAGGGACTAGCGGGAGTTGAGACCCAGTACTTC,CASSLEGLAGVETQYF
TRBD1,TRBV5-1,.,TRBJ2-3,TGCGCCAGCAGCGCAGGGGGCCGGCCAGATACGCAGTATTTT,CASSAGGRPDTQYF
.,TRBV28,.,TRBJ2-1,TGTGCCAGCAGTCCCCCCCGGAAGGGAAATGAGCAGTTCTTC,CASSPPRKGNEQFF
.,TRBV7-2,.,TRBJ2-1,TGTGCCAGCCAGCTTTCACTAGGATCCGGCCCTGAGCAGTTCTTC,CASQLSLGSGPEQFF
.,TRBV6-5,.,TRBJ2-1,TGTGCCAGCAGTACAGGGAGCTCCTACAATGAGCAGTTCTTC,CASSTGSSYNEQFF
.,TRBV12-5,.,TRBJ1-2,TGTGCTAGTGGTTTGGTACTTCCCGGCAGGACTAACTATGGCTACACCTTC,CASGLVLPGRTNYGYTF
.,TRBV11-3,.,TRBJ1-1,TGTGCCAGCAGCTTAGACCCGGACACTGAAGCTTTCTTT,CASSLDPDTEAFF